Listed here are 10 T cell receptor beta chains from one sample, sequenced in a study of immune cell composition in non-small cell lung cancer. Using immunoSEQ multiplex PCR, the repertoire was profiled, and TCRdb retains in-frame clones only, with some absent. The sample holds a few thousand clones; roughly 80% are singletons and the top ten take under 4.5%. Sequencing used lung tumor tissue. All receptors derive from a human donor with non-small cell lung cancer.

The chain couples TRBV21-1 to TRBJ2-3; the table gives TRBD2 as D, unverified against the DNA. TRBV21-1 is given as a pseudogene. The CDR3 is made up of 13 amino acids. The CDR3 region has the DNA TGTGCCAGCAACCTAACTAGCACAGATACGCAGTATTTT. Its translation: CASNLTSTDTQYF.

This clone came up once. The CDR3 nucleotides are TGTGCCAGCACTATAACCCGGGACAACTTTTATCCTTTCTTT. Its translation: CASTITRDNFYPFF. This chain connects TRBV7-2 to TRBJ1-1, with TRBD1 as a possible D gene (6 bases). The CDR3 has 14 residues. Trimming shortened V by 7 bases and J by 12 bases, and 24 bases separated the two germline ends. Germline V gene data show CDR1 as SGHTA and CDR2 as FQGNSA.

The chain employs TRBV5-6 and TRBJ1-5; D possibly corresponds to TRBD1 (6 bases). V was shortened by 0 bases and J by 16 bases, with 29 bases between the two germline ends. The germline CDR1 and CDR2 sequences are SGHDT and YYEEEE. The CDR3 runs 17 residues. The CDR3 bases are TGTGCCAGCAGCTTGGGAGGAGGGGGGGGACGCAATCAGCCGGGACATTTT. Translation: CASSLGGGGGRNQPGHF.

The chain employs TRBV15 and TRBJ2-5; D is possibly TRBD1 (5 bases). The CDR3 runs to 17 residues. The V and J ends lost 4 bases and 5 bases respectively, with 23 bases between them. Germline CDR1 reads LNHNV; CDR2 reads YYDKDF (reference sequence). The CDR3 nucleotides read TGTGCCACCAGCAAGCGCCAGGGCCTTACTGGTTTCGAGACCCAGTACTTC. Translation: CATSKRQGLTGFETQYF.

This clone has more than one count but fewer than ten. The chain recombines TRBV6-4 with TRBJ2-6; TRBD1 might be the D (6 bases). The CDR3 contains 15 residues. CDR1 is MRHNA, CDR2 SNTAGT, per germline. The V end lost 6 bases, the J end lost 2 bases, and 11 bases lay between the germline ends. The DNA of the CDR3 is TGTGCCAGCAGAGGAGCAGGGGCTGGGGCCAACGTCCTGACTTTC. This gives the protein CASRGAGAGANVLTF.

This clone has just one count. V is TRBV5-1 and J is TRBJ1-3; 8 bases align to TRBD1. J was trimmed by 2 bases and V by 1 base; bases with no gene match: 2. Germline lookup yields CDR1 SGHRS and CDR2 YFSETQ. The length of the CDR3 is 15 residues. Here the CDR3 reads CASSLSGQAGNTIYF. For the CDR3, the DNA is TGCGCCAGCAGCTTGTCGGGACAGGCTGGAAACACCATATATTTT.

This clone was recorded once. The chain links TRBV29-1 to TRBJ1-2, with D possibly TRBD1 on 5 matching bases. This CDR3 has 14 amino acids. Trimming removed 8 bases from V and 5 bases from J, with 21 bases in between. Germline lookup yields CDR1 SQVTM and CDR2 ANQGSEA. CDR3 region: CSSRSGDSRYGYTF. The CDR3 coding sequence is TGCAGCTCCCGGTCGGGGGATAGTCGGTATGGCTACACCTTC.

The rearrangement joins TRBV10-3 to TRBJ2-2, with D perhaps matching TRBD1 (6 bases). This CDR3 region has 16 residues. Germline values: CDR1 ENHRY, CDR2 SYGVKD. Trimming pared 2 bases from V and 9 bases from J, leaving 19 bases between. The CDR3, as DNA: TGTGCCATCAGTGAGGCACAGGGTCGGCTTGACCGGGAGCTGTTTTTT. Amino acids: CAISEAQGRLDRELFF.

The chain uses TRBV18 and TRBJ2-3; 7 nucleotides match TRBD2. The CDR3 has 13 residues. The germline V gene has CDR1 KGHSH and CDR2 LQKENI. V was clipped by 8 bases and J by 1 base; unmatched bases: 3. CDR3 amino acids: CASGRGGTDTQYF. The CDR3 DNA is TGTGCCAGCGGTCGGGGGGGCACAGATACGCAGTATTTT. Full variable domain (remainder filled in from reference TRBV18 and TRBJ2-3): NAGVMQNPRHLVRRRGQEARLRCSPMKGHSHVYWYRQLPEEGLKFMVYLQKENIIDESGMPKERFSAEFPKEGPSILRIQQVVRGDSAAYFCASGRGGTDTQYFGPGTRLTVL.

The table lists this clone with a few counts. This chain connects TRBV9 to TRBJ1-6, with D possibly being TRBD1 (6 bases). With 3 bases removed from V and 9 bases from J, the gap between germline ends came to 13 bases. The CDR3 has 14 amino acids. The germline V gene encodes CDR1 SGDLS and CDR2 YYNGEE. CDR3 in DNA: TGTGCCAGCAGCGCAGGGACAATAGGTTCACCCCTCCACTTT. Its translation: CASSAGTIGSPLHF.